These 2 T cell receptor beta chains were all obtained from the same sample, sequenced in a study of vaccination effects on CD4 cells after COVID-19. The antigens these receptors bind are not known. Before any sequencing was done, the ViraFEST assay used viral peptide pools to expand antigen-specific CD4+ T cells. Subsequent to a culture period of around 10 days, CD4+ T cells were isolated. Two-dose BNT162b2 or mRNA-1273 vaccination was given to participants. Libraries were prepared by immunoSEQ multiplex PCR; TCRdb keeps only in-frame clonotypes and omits some of them. The table has about 27,000 clones, 80% to 90% seen once; the top ten hold more than 1.4%. The specimen was CD4+ T cells from PBMCs cultured with HCoV-NL63 spike peptides, collected after COVID-19 vaccination. Receptor source: a human donor who received a COVID-19 vaccine. Some clones in this sample may be carry-over from other donors' samples.

The chain employs TRBV28 and TRBJ1-6; D is undetermined. Trimming removed 4 bases from V and 13 bases from J, with 20 bases in between. Germline loops: CDR1 MDHEN, CDR2 SYDVKM. CDR3 length equals 15 residues. The CDR3 region is CASSSPSARPLPLHF. CDR3 nucleotide sequence: TGTGCCAGCAGTTCCCCCTCGGCCAGGCCGCTCCCCCTCCACTTT.

This clone was recorded a few times. The chain links TRBV21-1 to TRBJ1-6. TRBV21-1 constitutes a pseudogene. The CDR3 runs 17 residues. CDR3 DNA: TGTGCCAGCAGCCCTCCCAGGACGGGCCATTATAATTCACCCCTCCACTTT. Residues: CASSPPRTGHYNSPLHF.